The sequence of this TCR beta chain was determined in a study of blood T cell repertoires in COVID-19. As for the study in general: Spain, Italy and the United States supplied samples that represented acute and convalescent COVID-19. T cells, B-cell-depleted T cells, or PBMCs supplied cDNA or gDNA.

Original processing notes: The authors estimated nucleated cell counts from reference gene primer amplification. The method was immunoSEQ multiplex PCR; TCRdb's version includes in-frame clones alone and lacks a portion of them. Clone size and the V and J calls come from that table; the DNA yielded D and trimming. The sample includes around 100,000 clones, roughly four fifths of them seen just once. Germline V CDR1 and CDR2: GTSNPN, SVGIG (reference sequence). The CDR3 covers 14 residues. Trimming at V came to 0 bases and at J to 3 bases, leaving 4 bases not matched to a gene. The clonotype comes from a woman aged 80 or over with active or convalescent COVID-19. Sequenced input: peripheral blood. The chain carries TRBV30 and TRBJ1-1; the match to TRBD1 covers 7 bases. CDR3 coding DNA: TGTGCCTGGAGTGTCGTCCAGGGGGACACTGAAGCTTTCTTT. This codes for CAWSVVQGDTEAFF.